What follows is one T cell receptor beta chain and its context. The antigen this receptor binds is unknown. No base-level quality is on record; no much larger clone is a single base apart. This sample was included in a study of cytomegalovirus exposure and HLA in healthy donors listed by TCRdb under 2017. Looking at the study overall: An earlier analysis of fewer than 750 of the donors reported 276 Gb of sequence data and around 110 million unique TCR beta sequences obtained from some 200 million T cells. An early release covering about 600 HLA-typed donors comprised about 310 gigabases of sequencing data and some 79 million unique TCR sequences. Among the approximately 400 genotyped donors, roughly 80% belonged to the genetic ancestry cluster associated with self-reported Caucasian donors. The study aimed to test whether signatures of past pathogen exposure could be identified by cataloging public T cell receptors. The study used immunosequencing to profile the T cell repertoires of 666 subjects and linked those repertoires to cytomegalovirus serostatus. A separate validation cohort of about 110 different subjects was used in addition to the approximately 610-subject first cohort. The study combined high-throughput TCR immunosequencing, statistical association of individual TCRs with disease status, and machine learning to predict cytomegalovirus infection status. In a later analysis, previously published TCR beta repertoires from 550 to 700 donors were re-analyzed and high-resolution HLA genotyping was added so that TCR occurrence patterns could be studied. Rather than using new phenotypic data, the later analysis identified candidate immune exposures from TCR beta sequences and from how often those sequences occurred across donors. An earlier analysis of approximately 630 of the donors applied high-throughput TCR beta sequencing to assess whether each TCR beta V gene segment acted as functional or pseudogenic. Donor age, sex, ethnicity and CMV serostatus were compiled alongside the repertoire data. Genome-wide SNP genotypes for about three fifths of the 666 donors were used in a later genetic analysis, which treated that subset as a discovery cohort. All discovery cohort repertoires had been generated using a single sequencing platform. HLA typing included class I and class II loci at four-digit resolution. Typing coverage varied by locus: roughly 629-640 donors for A, B, C, DRB1 and DQB1; approximately 560 for DQA1; around 570 for DPA1; approximately 450 for DPB1. Because of strong linkage in the cohort, five DR-DQ haplotypes were treated as single units for association and clustering. Among approximately 370 genotyped donors of the cohort, an average of roughly 230,000 unique TCR beta nucleotide sequences was sequenced per donor, of which about 18% were non-productive. Here is what the overall study found, with its caveats: Because HLA typing was unavailable for some donors at each locus, only the typed subset was used in association tests. For the cohort, immune exposure information was limited to CMV serostatus. The authors suggested that the approach could potentially be extended to other disease states and immunological phenotypes. Because counts were too low, seventeen rarely observed V segments, including chromosome 9 orphons, were left out of the earlier analysis of some 640 of the donors. Most CMV-associated TCR beta chains appeared to be HLA-restricted in a later analysis, and the HLA associations seemed to be driven largely by CMV exposure. The sequencing pipeline was judged likely to have produced a cluster of highly shared sequence variants as a technical artifact. Some IMGT-functional V segments, including TRBV6-2 and TRBV6-3, could not be told apart with the 87-base-pair reads, so those segments were excluded. A later analysis associated about 16,000 TCR beta sequences with specific HLA alleles at a false discovery rate of 0.05. In the study, roughly 160 TCR beta chains were listed as associated with cytomegalovirus. Three of the identified cytomegalovirus-associated TCR beta chains were confirmed in vitro to be specific for cytomegalovirus antigens. Compared with equally common non-associated chains, HLA-associated TCR beta chains in a later analysis were more clonally expanded and had lower generation probabilities. In this cohort, only TCR beta chains were sequenced, and detectable features were limited by the absence of alpha or paired-chain data. A later analysis found that TCR association rates varied across HLA loci, with DRB1 alleles showing the most associated TCRs and HLA-C alleles the fewest. A further reported finding was that TCR beta sequences accurately predicted the HLA-A and HLA-B alleles for most subjects in the first cohort. V-gene and J-gene trimming of TCR beta chains was associated with a missense DCLRE1C variant in a later genetic analysis, and the association was replicated in an independent cohort. The classifier was reported to diagnose cytomegalovirus status with high specificity and sensitivity in both the original cohort and the validation cohort. Assigning TCR associations to individual alleles was difficult when HLA alleles, especially DR and DQ, strongly co-occurred. Across donors, most TCR sequences were observed very rarely, whereas some public TCRs were present in many individuals. Linkage disequilibrium might explain the correlated functional status among segregating V segments, but an unknown experimental factor could not be ruled out. Several of the top co-occurrence clusters appeared to be linked to parvovirus B19, influenza, CMV and Epstein-Barr virus, according to a later analysis. Sequencing depth was assumed to be roughly uniform across donors in the presence/absence analyses, though that assumption may not hold. Compared with the approximately 670-donor mean, donors in an Asian-associated ancestry cluster had fewer N-insertions in productive TCRs, according to a later genetic analysis. Broadly in line with IMGT annotations, most TCR beta V segments showed up in productive rearrangements about 90% or about 30% of the time in an earlier analysis of approximately 640 of the donors.

The cohort was made up of several hundred healthy bone marrow donors. At the time of sampling, all cohort members were nominally healthy, though unrecorded immune exposures were likely present. The donor tested CMV seropositive and was one of the 289 seropositive cohort members. A peripheral blood sample was collected from each donor, and TCR beta sequencing was performed on peripheral blood mononuclear cells. Genomic DNA was extracted from the blood cell samples with the Qiagen DNeasy Blood Extraction Kit. The method behind the library was the immunoSEQ multiplex PCR assay. The multiplex PCR relied on a mix of 60 forward primers for TCR Vbeta segments and 13 reverse primers for TCR Jbeta segments. A multiplex PCR assay on genomic DNA amplified the CDR3 region of rearranged TCR beta genes. On the Illumina HiSeq System, the amplified TCR beta libraries were sequenced as 87-base-pair reads. The authors processed their data as follows. A later analysis counted about 80 million unique TCR beta chains across the 640 or so repertoires, and around 9.9 million of these chains were shared by at least two donors. A nearest-neighbor algorithm error-corrected the raw reads and collapsed the reads into unique sequences, merging closely related sequences to remove PCR and sequencing errors. V, D and J gene segments were assigned by aligning CDR3 sequences to IMGT reference sequences. For a sequence to be retained, at least a six-nucleotide match to both a V gene segment and a J gene segment was required. A rearrangement was called productive if the CDR3 had no stop codons and remained in frame with V and J, and every other rearrangement was called non-productive. CDR3 was defined according to IMGT convention as the region running from the second conserved V-encoded cysteine to the conserved J-encoded phenylalanine. Sequences without an unambiguous match to a single V gene segment were excluded from the earlier analysis of over 500 of the donors. An earlier analysis of a few hundred of the donors classified V segments as functional when productive rearrangements were above 56.7% and as segregating when the standard deviation between donors was above 5%. To diagnose cytomegalovirus status from the catalog of TCR beta chain sequences, a statistical classification framework was built. In a later analysis, V and J genes were assigned by comparing TCR nucleotide sequences against IMGT/GENE-DB human TR gene sequences. The TCRdist pipeline was used in a later analysis to assign CDR3 sequences and most-parsimonious VDJ recombination scenarios. In a later analysis, each TCR beta chain was defined by its CDR3 amino acid sequence together with its V-gene family, and reads without a unique V-gene family were excluded. As a way to deal with suspected cross-contamination and a sequencing artifact, a later analysis dropped approximately 570 nucleotide sequences that were highly shared and had low generation probability. In a later analysis, a clonal expansion index was calculated for each public chain from normalized within-repertoire ranks of inferred template counts. In a later analysis, generation probabilities were computed with a VDJ recombination model fitted to out-of-frame rearrangements, and the resulting probabilities were checked against IGoR. In a later analysis, hypergeometric tests were used to score TCR-TCR, TCR-HLA and TCR-CMV co-occurrence, with a repertoire-size bias correction applied to TCR pairs. A later analysis estimated false discovery rates by permuting HLA or CMV assignments 20 times. A later analysis grouped co-occurring TCRs with DBSCAN, adding TCRdist sequence similarity when clustering within HLA-allele-positive subsets. Co-occurrence clustering excluded repertoires with fewer than 30,000 or more than 120,000 public chains, plus five with anomalous nucleotide sharing. Drawn from immuneACCESS, this table holds only the in-frame rearrangements with V and J called that TCRdb kept. Clones are partly lost; checked studies trace under half to an unresolved V gene and leave the rest unexplained. V and J calls and clone size are as listed in that table; D and trimming were resolved from the DNA. The table for this sample lists approximately 180,000 clones; over 75% of them were counted only once. The top ten constitute 5% to 8% of the sample.

The germline V gene specifies SGHRS as CDR1 and YFSETQ as CDR2. V lost 0 bases and J lost 9 bases, and the count of bases not matched to a germline gene is 8. The CDR3 spans 14 residues, from the cysteine through the phenylalanine. Only the CDR3 region is kept as DNA, spanning 42 bases read in frame from base 1. Sample: PBMCs. This clonotype was sampled from a man aged 40-55 years in good health and CMV-seropositive. The chain is encoded by TRBV5-1 joined to TRBJ2-7; the junction holds 8 bases that match TRBD1. The CDR3 reads CASSLDQGAPGQYF. The DNA sequence follows: TGCGCCAGCAGCTTGGACCAGGGGGCCCCTGGGCAGTACTTC. Reference TRBV5-1 and TRBJ2-7 genes cover what lies past the CDR3, so the full variable domain is KAGVTQTPRYLIKTRGQQVTLSCSPISGHRSVSWYQQTPGQGLQFLFEYFSETQRNKGNFPGRFSGRQFSNSRSEMNVSTLELGDSALYLCASSLDQGAPGQYFGPGTRLTVT.